Sequencing of this T cell receptor beta chain was carried out in a study of shared clonotypes between healthy human individuals. The study's findings and limits: The sampled material consisted only of blood, and tissue repertoires are likely to differ.

The CDR3 loop spans 13 amino acids. V lost 3 bases to trimming and J lost 5 bases, with 10 bases between them. The germline CDR1 and CDR2 sequences are MDHEN and SYDVKM. In regard to this clone: Its antigen is unidentified.

The protocol was immunoSEQ multiplex PCR, while the TCRdb copy is restricted to in-frame clones and leaves out a portion. The sample has 2 million to 2.5 million clones; 80% to 95% are singletons. Healthy and HIV-negative, the adult donors had no recent acute infections or vaccinations. The chain links TRBV28 to TRBJ1-1; no clear D. Sequenced sample: naive CD4+ T cells from PBMCs. This sample's subset: CD45RA+ positively selected. The source of this sequence is a man between 18 and 35 years old in good health. Some clones in this sample may be carry-over from other donors' samples. CDR3 amino acids: CASSFRLITEAFF. The DNA of the CDR3 is TGTGCCAGCAGTTTTCGACTGATTACTGAAGCTTTCTTT.